This TCR beta chain was observed in a study of shared clonotypes between healthy human individuals. Whole-study findings and limits: Several donors held about 5% of naive CD4 clonotypes in common.

This clone was detected only a few times. The antigen remains undetermined. The sample carries other DNA sequences with the same CDR3. Genomic DNA of every subset was divided equally among multiple immunoSEQ plates. Here immunoSEQ multiplex PCR was the method, and the copy in TCRdb shows in-frame clones only, minus some. The table has about 1 million clones, about 76% seen once; the top ten hold roughly 1.4%. Germline CDR1 SGDLS, CDR2 YYNGEE. Trimming stripped 0 bases from V and 0 bases from J, with 7 bases between. The CDR3 sequence is 15 residues long. Naive CD45RA+ and memory CD45RA-negative subsets were split from CD4+ cells.

The source of this sequence is a man between 18 and 35 years old in good health. The V and J genes are TRBV9 and TRBJ1-3, with D unclear. Specimen: memory CD4+ T cells sorted from blood. Described subset: CD45RA-negative fraction. CDR3 DNA: TGTGCCAGCAGCGTAGCTGGAAGCTCTGGAAACACCATATATTTT. It translates to CASSVAGSSGNTIYF.